This T cell receptor (beta chain) was profiled in a study of response to subunit inactivated influenza vaccine. About this clonotype itself: Its cognate antigen is unknown. The junction does not match germline at one end; this may be a read error.

TCRdb re-called the RT-PCR reads with MiXCR, one entry per CDR3 protein. The profile shows more than 200,000 distinct CDR3 sequences, over 9% of them singletons. Regarding the study as a whole: Only a handful of new T cells, the authors suggested, are recruited with each seasonal influenza vaccination.

CDR1 is LGHNA, CDR2 YNFKEQ, per germline. The CDR3 consists of 12 residues. The source of this sequence is a man between 45 and 60 years old who received an inactivated influenza vaccine. The specimen was non-naive T cells sorted from PBMCs, collected roughly 15 days before vaccination. V usage is TRBV4-2 and J usage is TRBJ1-4; no reliable D call. The CDR3: CASSQEFGDHLF. CDR3 in DNA: TGTGCCAGCAGCCAAGAGTTTGGGGATCATCTCTTT.